This is a list of T cell receptor beta chains from one sample in a study of shared clonotypes between healthy human individuals. Sequenced by immunoSEQ multiplex PCR; TCRdb stores in-frame clones only, minus some. The sample yields more than 2 million clones, approximately 96% seen once. Sequencing was carried out using naive CD4+ T cells sorted from blood. The source is a man in his late teens or twenties in good health. Each CDR3 is given with its conserved first and last residue. The D gene is left open where the match is weak. For some rows the clone size is stated as once, few or many, or as a class when expanded; others skip it.

TRBV28	TRBJ1-4	few	15	-	CASSFYRMSDEKLFF	TGTGCCAGCAGTTTTTACAGGATGTCTGATGAAAAACTGTTTTTT
TRBV5-8	TRBJ2-1	-	17	TRBD2	CASSLGTSGVTFNEQFF	TGTGCCAGCAGCTTGGGGACTAGCGGGGTAACTTTCAATGAGCAGTTCTTC
TRBV7-2	TRBJ1-6	-	15	TRBD1	CASSSTTGSGAPLHF	TGTGCCAGCAGCTCCACGACAGGGTCCGGAGCACCCCTCCACTTT
TRBV11-2	TRBJ2-5	-	15	TRBD2	CASSSWTSGQETQYF	TGTGCCAGCAGCTCTTGGACTAGCGGCCAAGAGACCCAGTACTTC
TRBV7-9	TRBJ2-1	once	16	-	CASSPPGPGRYNEQFF	TGTGCCAGCAGCCCACCCGGGCCGGGAAGATACAATGAGCAGTTCTTC
TRBV5-1	TRBJ2-7	-	15	TRBD1	CASSPQRQGPYEQYF	TGCGCCAGCAGCCCACAGCGACAGGGCCCCTACGAGCAGTACTTC
TRBV6-6	TRBJ1-5	once	15	-	CASSHPTFFNQPQHF	TGTGCCAGCAGCCACCCAACATTTTTCAATCAGCCCCAGCATTTT
TRBV6-1	TRBJ1-5	-	15	-	CASNFHGNSNQPQHF	TGTGCCAGCAACTTTCACGGAAATAGCAATCAGCCCCAGCATTTT
TRBV19	TRBJ1-2	-	14	-	CASSTGDGFYGYTF	TGTGCCAGTAGTACCGGGGACGGATTCTATGGCTACACCTTC
TRBV9	TRBJ2-7	-	15	TRBD1	CASSVGQGASYEQYF	TGTGCCAGCAGCGTAGGGCAGGGGGCCTCCTACGAGCAGTACTTC
TRBV2	TRBJ1-1	-	12	TRBD1	CASSRDRVLAFF	TGTGCCAGCAGTCGGGACAGGGTCTTAGCTTTCTTT
TRBV9	TRBJ2-3	-	14	-	CASSVKPGPDTQYF	TGTGCCAGCAGCGTCAAACCCGGCCCAGATACGCAGTATTTT
TRBV7-2	TRBJ2-4	-	16	TRBD1	CASSSSPGQDKNIQYF	TGTGCCAGCAGCTCCTCACCGGGACAGGACAAAAACATTCAGTACTTC
TRBV9	TRBJ2-2	once	19	TRBD2	CASSFLPGLAGGATGELFF	TGTGCCAGCAGCTTCTTACCGGGACTAGCGGGAGGGGCCACCGGGGAGCTGTTTTTT
TRBV30	TRBJ1-4	-	12	-	CAWSSRNEKLFF	TGTGCCTGGAGCAGTCGAAATGAAAAACTGTTTTTT
TRBV4-1	TRBJ1-1	-	14	-	CASRQVLRNAEAFF	TGCGCCAGCAGACAGGTCCTACGGAACGCTGAAGCTTTCTTT
TRBV7-2	TRBJ1-6	-	18	TRBD1	CASSSGTGGSSYNSPLHF	TGTGCCAGCAGCTCCGGGACAGGGGGCTCCAGCTATAATTCACCCCTCCACTTT
TRBV7-8	TRBJ1-4	-	14	-	CASNPDGSNEKLFF	TGTGCCAGCAACCCGGACGGAAGTAATGAAAAACTGTTTTTT
TRBV7-9	TRBJ1-1	-	11	-	CASSLSSEAFF	TGTGCCAGCAGCTTAAGTTCCGAAGCTTTCTTT
TRBV30	TRBJ1-1	-	14	TRBD1	CAWSGDRAYTEAFF	TGTGCCTGGAGTGGGGACAGGGCTTACACTGAAGCTTTCTTT
TRBV7-9	TRBJ1-1	-	15	-	CASSLGTVLGTEAFF	TGTGCCAGCAGCTTAGGAACAGTTCTTGGCACTGAAGCTTTCTTT
TRBV6-1	TRBJ2-7	-	14	-	CASSETGFSYEQYF	TGTGCCAGCAGTGAAACAGGCTTCTCCTACGAGCAGTACTTC
TRBV9	TRBJ1-1	-	17	-	CASSVALAVGRNTEAFF	TGTGCCAGCAGCGTAGCTTTGGCGGTGGGGCGCAACACTGAAGCTTTCTTT
TRBV6-1	TRBJ1-4	-	12	TRBD1	CASSEGDRRLFF	TGTGCCAGCAGTGAAGGGGACAGGCGACTGTTTTTT
TRBV7-2	TRBJ2-7	-	14	-	CASSLDGFSYEQYF	TGTGCCAGCAGCTTGGACGGATTCTCCTACGAGCAGTACTTC
TRBV7-9	TRBJ2-2	-	15	-	CASSPWGSGTGELFF	TGTGCCAGCAGCCCTTGGGGGAGCGGGACCGGGGAGCTGTTTTTT
TRBV10-3	TRBJ2-3	-	14	-	CAISEGPGADTQYF	TGTGCCATCAGTGAAGGGCCAGGTGCAGATACGCAGTATTTT
TRBV9	TRBJ1-1	-	19	TRBD1	CASSVVPGGIIGRNTEAFF	TGTGCCAGCAGCGTAGTCCCAGGGGGCATAATAGGGAGAAACACTGAAGCTTTCTTT
TRBV18	TRBJ2-7	-	16	TRBD1	CASSPGPDRGIYEQYF	TGTGCCAGCTCACCAGGCCCGGACAGGGGTATATACGAGCAGTACTTC
TRBV6-5	TRBJ2-1	-	15	-	CASTQGSDRGAEQFF	TGTGCCAGCACCCAGGGAAGCGATAGAGGGGCTGAGCAGTTCTTC
TRBV4-1	TRBJ1-3	-	17	-	CASSQVQGMVNGNTIYF	TGCGCCAGCAGCCAAGTTCAGGGGATGGTGAACGGAAACACCATATATTTT
TRBV28	TRBJ1-2	-	13	-	CASLDGPNYGYTF	TGTGCCAGTTTAGATGGGCCTAACTATGGCTACACCTTC
TRBV5-4	TRBJ2-1	-	15	-	CASNLQGSSYNEQFF	TGTGCCAGCAACCTCCAGGGTAGCTCCTACAATGAGCAGTTCTTC
TRBV5-6	TRBJ2-4	once	14	-	CASSLVGTKNIQYF	TGTGCCAGCAGCTTGGTAGGAACCAAAAACATTCAGTACTTC
TRBV5-8	TRBJ2-3	-	17	TRBD2	CASSLAFAGGLTDTQYF	TGTGCCAGCAGCTTGGCCTTCGCGGGGGGGTTGACAGATACGCAGTATTTT
TRBV5-1	TRBJ2-3	-	18	-	CASSLVGSTLLLTDTQYF	TGCGCCAGCAGCTTGGTGGGAAGTACCCTCCTCCTCACAGATACGCAGTATTTT
TRBV10-1	TRBJ2-1	once	15	TRBD2	CASSDQAGGSPGLFF	TGCGCCAGCAGTGACCAAGCGGGAGGGTCTCCGGGGCTGTTCTTC